This T cell receptor beta chain was identified in a study of T cell responses to AZD1222 COVID-19 vaccine. A word on this clone: The antigen is unknown.

The CDR3 spans 15 residues. Germline V gene lookup returns CDR1 ENHRY and CDR2 SYGVKD. V dropped 5 bases and J dropped 7; count of bases not matched to a gene: 11. The study, taken as a whole, reports: Donors were largely white British and mainly female; clonal diversity was possibly underestimated. Across the whole spike, CD4 TCRs peaked at regions 160-218 and 743-854. The reported proportion of spike-specific TCRs targeting unmutated variant regions was nearly half.

Analysis merged second doses at about 4 or about 12 weeks. TCRdb keeps only in-frame clones here, not all; method: immunoSEQ multiplex PCR. This sample has about 79,000 clones, with roughly nine tenths found just once. The receptor was derived from an adult who received the AZD1222 COVID-19 vaccine. This chain links TRBV10-3 with TRBJ2-7; the match to TRBD2 covers 10 bases. The specimen comprised peripheral blood, sampled 28 days after the second AZD1222 dose. The CDR3 sequence: CAISLASGSSREQYF. The CDR3 DNA sequence: TGTGCCATCAGTTTGGCTAGCGGGAGTTCGCGAGAGCAGTACTTC.